The text below deals with one T cell receptor (beta chain). The target antigen is unknown. This record comes from a study of Graves' ophthalmopathy and Graves' hyperthyroidism. The V and J ends lost 4 bases and 2 bases respectively, with 14 bases between them. The CDR3 length is 15 residues. Germline V gene sequence: CDR1 LNHNV, CDR2 YYDKDF (reference sequence). General observations from the study: Thyroid clonotypes that were expanded above 0.001 frequency mostly also appeared in blood.

Amplified TCR beta CDR3 regions were obtained using RNA transcripts as template. Amplification began with first-round RT-PCR using HTBI primers, then second-round multiplex PCR was performed. Each CDR3 protein gets one entry after TCRdb re-called the multiplex PCR reads with MiXCR. Among 200,000 to 300,000 distinct CDR3 sequences listed, 45% to 55% were seen once. This rearrangement joins TRBV15 to TRBJ1-1; tentatively, D is TRBD1 (6 bases). The sequenced sample was peripheral blood. This receptor was taken from an adult man with Graves' ophthalmopathy. The CDR3 spells CATSKGGGPNTEAFF. The CDR3 DNA is TGTGCCACCAGCAAGGGCGGGGGGCCCAACACTGAAGCTTTCTTT.